This T cell receptor beta chain emerged from a study of cytomegalovirus exposure and HLA in healthy donors. PCR involved 60 Vbeta and 13 Jbeta primers. Some clones are missing from TCRdb's copy, which holds only in-frame ones; the method was immunoSEQ multiplex PCR. In all, the sample yields about 65,000 clones. V lost 2 bases and J lost 6, with 9 bases in between. The CDR3 length is 13 residues. Germline values: CDR1 SGHRS, CDR2 YFSETQ. Sequenced sample: PBMCs. This TCR derives from a boy younger than 18 in good health and CMV-seronegative. The rearrangement links TRBV5-1 to TRBJ1-5, with D unclear. The CDR3 loop reads CASSFLAGQPQHF. The CDR3 bases are TGCGCCAGCAGCTTCTTGGCGGGTCAGCCCCAGCATTTT.